Listed below are T cell receptor beta chains from one sample, sequenced in a study of T cells in tumors after PD-1 blockade. TCRdb's table, derived via immunoSEQ multiplex PCR, lists solely in-frame clones and lacks some. The table lists several thousand clones, about 68% of them singletons. The sample was tumor tissue, taken after anti-PD-1 treatment. The receptors shown here come from a human donor with basal cell carcinoma. The CDR3 runs from the conserved cysteine through the conserved F or W. The D gene is left open where the match is weak. Size is omitted from some rows. Given values are once, few, many or a class for expanded clones.

CASSQGSGGTQETQYF,TGCGCCAGCAGCCAAGGAAGCGGGGGGACCCAAGAGACCCAGTACTTC,-,TRBD2,TRBJ2-5,TRBV4-1,16
CASSQGTSGQETQYF,TGCGCCAGCAGCCAGGGAACTAGCGGCCAAGAGACCCAGTACTTC,once,TRBD2,TRBJ2-5,TRBV4-1,15
CASSIHQGWQETQYF,TGTGCCAGTAGTATTCACCAGGGGTGGCAAGAGACCCAGTACTTC,-,-,TRBJ2-5,TRBV19,15
CSGPGTGGNIQYF,TGCAGCGGTCCCGGGACAGGGGGAAACATTCAGTACTTC,-,TRBD1,TRBJ2-4,TRBV29-1,13
CASSAGGIYTQYF,TGTGCCAGCAGTGCGGGGGGTATATATACGCAGTATTTT,-,TRBD2,TRBJ2-3,TRBV2,13
CASTWRGTDGYTF,TGTGCCAGCACTTGGAGGGGAACAGATGGCTACACCTTC,-,-,TRBJ1-2,TRBV5-6,13
CASSLELPWEQYF,TGCGCCAGCAGCTTGGAACTCCCTTGGGAGCAGTACTTC,-,-,TRBJ2-7,TRBV5-1,13
CAWSVDRYEQYF,TGTGCCTGGAGTGTAGACCGCTACGAGCAGTACTTC,-,-,TRBJ2-7,TRBV30,12
CASSSRDRGSNQPQHF,TGTGCCAGCAGTTCCCGGGACAGGGGCAGCAATCAGCCCCAGCATTTT,medium-sized,TRBD1,TRBJ1-5,TRBV6-6,16
CASTVLAGNTIYF,TGTGCCAGTACCGTCCTTGCTGGAAACACCATATATTTT,-,-,TRBJ1-3,TRBV19,13
CASSLGGLYGEQYF,TGTGCCAGCAGCTTAGGGGGTCTTTATGGCGAGCAGTACTTC,-,-,TRBJ2-7,TRBV7-9,14
CASSYSDSYEQYF,TGTGCCAGCAGTTACTCAGACAGCTACGAGCAGTACTTC,-,-,TRBJ2-7,TRBV6-5,13
CASSMGGQRRDTQYF,TGTGCCAGTAGTATGGGGGGCCAAAGGCGGGATACGCAGTATTTT,-,-,TRBJ2-3,TRBV19,15
CASSQTSTGLSTDTQYF,TGCGCCAGCAGCCAAACTTCAACAGGTCTCAGCACAGATACGCAGTATTTT,-,-,TRBJ2-3,TRBV4-1,17
CASSQEGGKTDTQYF,TGCGCCAGCAGCCAAGAAGGGGGTAAAACAGATACGCAGTATTTT,-,-,TRBJ2-3,TRBV4-1,15
CSVEEGTASPQHF,TGCAGCGTTGAGGAAGGGACAGCAAGCCCCCAGCATTTT,once,TRBD1,TRBJ1-5,TRBV29-1,13
CASSQFGTGNQPQHF,TGTGCCAGCAGTCAATTTGGGACAGGCAATCAGCCCCAGCATTTT,once,TRBD1,TRBJ1-5,TRBV2,15
CASSRTSGGRGGELFF,TGTGCCAGTAGCCGGACTAGCGGGGGCCGGGGCGGGGAGCTGTTTTTT,-,TRBD2,TRBJ2-2,TRBV19,16
CASRAGTSDTGELFF,TGTGCCAGCAGGGCCGGGACTAGCGATACCGGGGAGCTGTTTTTT,-,TRBD2,TRBJ2-2,TRBV4-2,15
CASSLWSSLTDTQYF,TGTGCCAGCAGCTTATGGTCGAGTCTCACAGATACGCAGTATTTT,-,-,TRBJ2-3,TRBV7-2,15
CASSPQWEQFF,TGTGCCAGCAGCCCCCAGTGGGAGCAGTTCTTC,-,-,TRBJ2-1,TRBV7-8,11
CASSDRGQSEQYF,TGCGCCAGCAGTGACCGAGGACAGTCCGAGCAGTACTTC,-,-,TRBJ2-7,TRBV10-1,13
CASSSTVGSEAFF,TGTGCCAGCAGCTCGACGGTGGGGTCTGAAGCTTTCTTT,few,-,TRBJ1-1,TRBV7-3,13